A selection of T cell receptor beta chains follows, all from one sample in a study of blood T cell repertoires in COVID-19. Sequenced by immunoSEQ multiplex PCR; TCRdb stores in-frame clones only, minus some. The table shows roughly 440,000 clones, with around 88% occurring only once. The sequenced sample was peripheral blood. The receptor set was obtained from a woman between 45 and 65 years old with COVID-19, enrolled during active disease. Both conserved end residues are part of each CDR3. The D gene is left open where the match is weak. Size tells how often a clone was seen (once, few, many) or the class of an expanded clone, and some rows leave it out.

-	TRBV4-1	TRBD1	TRBJ1-2	CASSQPRTGAGYTF	TGCGCCAGCAGCCAACCCCGGACAGGGGCTGGCTACACCTTC
-	TRBV12-3/TRBV12-4	-	TRBJ1-5	CASSFSGNQPQHF	TGTGCCAGCAGTTTCAGTGGCAATCAGCCCCAGCATTTT
once	TRBV12-3/TRBV12-4	TRBD1	TRBJ1-6	CATRTEGAAPLHF	TGTGCCACCCGTACGGAGGGGGCCGCACCCCTCCACTTT
-	TRBV20-1	-	TRBJ1-2	CSASESIYGYTF	TGCAGTGCTAGTGAGTCAATCTATGGCTACACCTTC
-	TRBV19	TRBD1	TRBJ2-1	CASSIRQGAYNEQFF	TGTGCCAGTAGTATTCGGCAGGGGGCCTACAATGAGCAGTTCTTC
once	TRBV18	-	TRBJ1-4	CASSSLGSATNEKLFF	TGTGCCAGCTCCTCCCTCGGCAGCGCAACAAATGAAAAACTGTTTTTT
-	TRBV19	TRBD1	TRBJ1-2	CASHRQGLHGYTF	TGTGCCAGTCATAGACAGGGACTCCACGGCTACACCTTC
-	TRBV14	TRBD1	TRBJ2-3	CASSPYWGQGFTDTQYF	TGTGCCAGCAGCCCGTATTGGGGACAGGGATTCACAGATACGCAGTATTTT
-	TRBV5-6	-	TRBJ1-5	CASSLAGLNQPQHF	TGTGCCAGCAGCTTGGCCGGACTAAATCAGCCCCAGCATTTT
-	TRBV28	-	TRBJ1-4	CASSLGRGEKLFF	TGTGCCAGCAGTTTAGGGAGGGGCGAAAAACTGTTTTTT
-	TRBV5-1	-	TRBJ1-4	CASSSMKGRNEKLFF	TGCGCCAGCAGCTCTATGAAGGGGAGGAATGAAAAACTGTTTTTT
-	TRBV30	-	TRBJ2-5	CAWSRAQETQYF	TGTGCCTGGAGTAGAGCTCAAGAGACCCAGTACTTC
-	TRBV20-1	-	TRBJ1-2	CSARRGLGYTF	TGCAGTGCTAGAAGGGGACTTGGCTACACCTTC
-	TRBV7-2	-	TRBJ2-5	CASSSLPPTPGSGTQYF	TGTGCCAGCAGCTCCCTCCCCCCGACCCCGGGTTCGGGGACCCAGTACTTC
-	TRBV24-1	TRBD1	TRBJ2-2	CATSDPGQGLNTGELFF	TGTGCCACCAGTGACCCGGGACAGGGGTTGAACACCGGGGAGCTGTTTTTT
-	TRBV10-3	-	TRBJ1-2	CAISESTGGDGYTF	TGTGCCATCAGTGAGTCTACGGGGGGGGATGGCTACACCTTC
-	TRBV11-1	TRBD1	TRBJ1-1	CASSWTGHEAFF	TGTGCCAGCAGCTGGACAGGACATGAAGCTTTCTTT
-	TRBV2	-	TRBJ1-1	CASRRGTNTEAFF	TGTGCCAGCAGAAGGGGAACGAACACTGAAGCTTTCTTT
-	TRBV7-2	-	TRBJ2-3	CASSSTGHPSTDTQYF	TGTGCCAGCAGCTCCACAGGACACCCGAGCACAGATACGCAGTATTTT
-	TRBV7-2	TRBD2	TRBJ2-1	CASSDAGVAGGYNEQFF	TGTGCCAGCAGCGATGCCGGGGTAGCGGGGGGGTACAATGAGCAGTTCTTC
few	TRBV6-4	TRBD1	TRBJ1-1	CASSESGTANTEAFF	TGTGCCAGCAGTGAGTCCGGGACAGCGAACACTGAAGCTTTCTTT
-	TRBV28	-	TRBJ1-1	CASTLGAGNTEAFF	TGTGCCAGCACCTTGGGGGCGGGGAACACTGAAGCTTTCTTT
-	TRBV3-1/TRBV3-2	TRBD2	TRBJ2-5	CASAGVQETQYF	TGTGCCAGCGCGGGGGTCCAAGAGACCCAGTACTTC
-	TRBV5-1	-	TRBJ1-5	CASSLTGWDQPQHF	TGCGCCAGCAGCTTGACAGGTTGGGATCAGCCCCAGCATTTT
-	TRBV6-6	TRBD1	TRBJ1-5	CASSRPQGGTGKMPQHF	TGTGCCAGCAGTCGACCTCAAGGTGGGACAGGGAAGATGCCCCAGCATTTT
-	TRBV27	TRBD2	TRBJ2-1	CASSQTSGGLSQFF	TGTGCCAGCAGCCAAACTAGCGGGGGCCTATCGCAGTTCTTC
-	TRBV7-2	-	TRBJ1-1	CASSPDRRNTEAFF	TGTGCCAGCAGCCCCGACCGGAGGAACACTGAAGCTTTCTTT
-	TRBV5-4	-	TRBJ2-1	CASSFGGYNEQFF	TGTGCCAGCAGCTTTGGCGGCTACAATGAGCAGTTCTTC
-	TRBV5-8	TRBD2	TRBJ2-3	CASSGPGLAQDTQYF	TGTGCCAGCAGCGGACCGGGACTAGCTCAAGATACGCAGTATTTT
-	TRBV12-3/TRBV12-4	-	TRBJ2-5	CASSLRGQETQYF	TGTGCCAGCAGTTTAAGGGGCCAAGAGACCCAGTACTTC
-	TRBV5-1	TRBD1	TRBJ1-2	CASSVDRAFGYTF	TGCGCCAGCAGCGTGGACAGGGCTTTTGGCTACACCTTC
-	TRBV7-3	TRBD1	TRBJ2-5	CASSFRSGGKETQYF	TGTGCCAGCAGCTTTAGGTCAGGGGGTAAAGAGACCCAGTACTTC
-	TRBV9	TRBD2	TRBJ2-1	CASSEGTSGETINEQFF	TGTGCCAGCAGCGAGGGGACTAGCGGGGAAACAATCAATGAGCAGTTCTTC
-	TRBV19	-	TRBJ2-2	CASSPTPAGELFF	TGTGCCAGTAGTCCCACCCCAGCCGGGGAGCTGTTTTTT
-	TRBV30	TRBD1	TRBJ1-6	CAWSVLQGDNSPLHF	TGTGCCTGGAGTGTACTCCAGGGGGATAATTCACCCCTCCACTTT
-	TRBV2	TRBD1	TRBJ2-1	CASSERDRAPNEQFF	TGTGCCAGCAGTGAAAGGGACAGGGCCCCCAATGAGCAGTTCTTC
-	TRBV5-8	TRBD2	TRBJ2-3	CASSLGQTGGADTQYF	TGTGCCAGCAGCTTGGGGCAGACCGGGGGGGCAGATACGCAGTATTTT
-	TRBV9	-	TRBJ2-2	CASSETRENTGELFF	TGTGCCAGCAGCGAGACTAGGGAGAACACCGGGGAGCTGTTTTTT
-	TRBV9	TRBD2	TRBJ2-3	CASSLAGDGGIEGDTQYF	TGTGCCAGCAGCCTTGCAGGAGACGGGGGGATCGAGGGAGATACGCAGTATTTT
-	TRBV11-2	-	TRBJ1-1	CASSREVGDTEAFF	TGTGCCAGCAGCAGAGAGGTGGGTGACACTGAAGCTTTCTTT
-	TRBV6-5	TRBD1	TRBJ1-5	CASKDRGYQPQHF	TGTGCCAGCAAAGACAGGGGGTATCAGCCCCAGCATTTT
-	TRBV18	-	TRBJ2-7	CATTASGGTGFYEQYF	TGTGCCACCACCGCCTCAGGAGGGACCGGATTCTACGAGCAGTACTTC